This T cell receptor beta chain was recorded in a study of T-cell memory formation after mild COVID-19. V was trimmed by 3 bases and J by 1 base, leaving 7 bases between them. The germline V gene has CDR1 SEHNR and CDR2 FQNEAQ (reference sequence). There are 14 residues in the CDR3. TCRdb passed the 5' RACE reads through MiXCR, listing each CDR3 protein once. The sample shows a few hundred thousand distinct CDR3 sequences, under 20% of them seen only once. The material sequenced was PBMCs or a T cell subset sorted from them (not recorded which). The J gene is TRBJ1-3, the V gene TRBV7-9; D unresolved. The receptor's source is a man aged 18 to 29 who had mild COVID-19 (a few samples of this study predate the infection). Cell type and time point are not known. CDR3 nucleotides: TGTGCCAGCAGCTTGGAAGGGTCTGGAAACACCATATATTTT. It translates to CASSLEGSGNTIYF.